Reported below is one T cell receptor beta chain. This sample stems from a study of molecular identifiers for immune sequencing clone quantification. This CDR3 has 23 residues. With 7 bases clipped from V and 0 bases from J, the junction kept 24 bases outside the gene matches. TCRdb ran MiXCR on the PCR reads and lists one entry per CDR3 protein. Of 35,000 to 45,000 distinct CDR3 sequences listed, about a fifth are singletons. Sequencing used naive CD8+ T cells from blood, with Jurkat cell RNA spiked in. Noted subset: FACS-sorted CD8+CD4-CCR7+CD45RA+ naive T cells. This chain connects TRBV12-3 or TRBV12-4 to TRBJ2-3, with 14 nucleotides matching TRBD2. The origin of this receptor is a human donor in good health. Some libraries in this study had Jurkat cell RNA spiked in. The CDR3, as DNA: TGTGCCAGCAAGGGACTTCACTCGACTAGCGGGAGGGCTCCCAAAACTAGCACAGATACGCAGTATTTT. Translated, it gives CASKGLHSTSGRAPKTSTDTQYF.